This record looks at one T cell receptor (beta chain) sequence and its context. Its antigen is unknown. No much larger clone is present one base from it, and per-base qualities are unavailable. This entry belongs to a study of breast tumors, draining lymph nodes, adjacent tissues (dated by TCRdb to the mid-2010s). Turning to the overall study: The study compared TCR beta repertoires across tumor, adjacent nontumor tissue and axillary lymph nodes from breast cancer patients. The study was designed to assess the relationships and possible T-cell exchange between tumor, surrounding tissue and draining lymph node repertoires in human breast cancer.

The listed sequencing device is Illumina HiSeq 2000. Multiplex PCR amplification was used to build the TCR beta chain libraries. High-throughput sequencing was used to analyze the amplified TCR beta chain products. TCRdb took the public reads, trimmed them with fastp at Q25, ran MiXCR for clone calling and kept in-frame beta chains. CDR3 protein duplicates are merged, each entry listing the most common genes and DNA. Across this sample there are 20,000 or so distinct CDR3 sequences, with about 61% seen only once. Of the sample, roughly 19% is held by the ten largest clones. Inclusive of the bounding cysteine and phenylalanine, the CDR3 is 14 residues long. Only the CDR3 DNA stays, 42 bases, in frame from base 1. In the germline V gene, CDR1 corresponds to SNHLY and CDR2 to FYNNEI. The trim is 3 bases for V and 3 bases for J, with a gap of 11 bases between the germline ends. Results the study describes overall, beyond this receptor: Tumor T-cell repertoires showed less diversity than lymph node repertoires and more diversity than nontumor tissue repertoires, and tumor T-cell repertoires showed preferential V and J gene usage. The similarity between tumor and nontumor tissue repertoires was significantly greater in luminal-like breast cancer than in basal-like breast cancer. The data were judged consistent with most tumor T cells deriving from the lymph node and then expanding within tumor tissue. Rather than being directly demonstrated, the conclusion that tumor T cells originate in lymph nodes was presented as consistent with a hypothesis.

Adjacent samples consisted of nontumor breast tissue surrounding the tumor. The TCR was taken from a female donor with breast cancer. Some clones in this sample may be carry-over from other donors' samples. Sequenced input: tumor-adjacent breast tissue. Rearrangement joined TRBV2 to TRBJ2-5; the D gene cannot be resolved reliably. The CDR3 sequence is CASSERSREETQYF. The DNA sequence reads TGTGCCAGCAGTGAGCGGAGTAGAGAAGAGACCCAGTACTTC. Supplemented by the reference TRBV2 and TRBJ2-5 proteins around the CDR3, the complete variable domain is EPEVTQTPSHQVTQMGQEVILRCVPISNHLYFYWYRQILGQKVEFLVSFYNNEISEKSEIFDDQFSVERPDGSNFTLKIRSTKLEDSAMYFCASSERSREETQYFGPGTRLLVL.